Listed below are T cell receptor beta chains from one sample, sequenced in a study of shared clonotypes between healthy human individuals. Assay: immunoSEQ multiplex PCR; the TCRdb copy retains only in-frame clones and omits some. The sample carries approximately 2,200,000 clones, about 92% recorded once. Sequenced sample: naive CD8+ T cells from PBMCs. The receptor source for this set is a man younger than 35 in good health. Some clones in this sample may be carry-over from other donors' samples. CDR3s include the opening cysteine and the closing phenylalanine or tryptophan. The D gene is left open where the match is weak. Some rows mark clone size as missing; the rest say once, few, many or name a class of expanded clone.

>TRBJ1-1|-|-|TRBV6-5
TGTGCCAGCAGTCCAAGTGGAATGAACACTGAAGCTTTCTTT
CASSPSGMNTEAFF
>TRBJ1-3|-|-|TRBV5-4
TGTGCCAGCAGCTTTATGGGGTCTGGAAACACCATATATTTT
CASSFMGSGNTIYF
>TRBJ2-1|-|-|TRBV19
TGTGCCAGTAGTGGCAGGGGAACTAGTGAGCAGTTCTTC
CASSGRGTSEQFF
>TRBJ2-2|-|-|TRBV7-9
TGTGCCAGCAGCTTAGGCTCCAGAGTTGGCACCGGGGAGCTGTTTTTT
CASSLGSRVGTGELFF
>TRBJ2-2|-|TRBD1|TRBV30
TGTGCCTGGAGTGCAAGGACAGGCCTAAACACGAACACCGGGGAGCTGTTTTTT
CAWSARTGLNTNTGELFF
>TRBJ1-2|-|-|TRBV9
TGTGCCAGCAGCGGGCCCAGAGGGGACTATGGCTACACCTTC
CASSGPRGDYGYTF
>TRBJ2-1|-|-|TRBV25-1
TGTGCCAGCAGTCGCGGTCTTTGGCTAGCCGACGCAAAGCTGGAGCAGTTCTTC
CASSRGLWLADAKLEQFF
>TRBJ2-3|once|-|TRBV27
TGTGCCAGCAGTTTATCCACAGTATTTCGGGATACGCAGTATTTT
CASSLSTVFRDTQYF
>TRBJ1-2|-|TRBD1|TRBV5-6
TGTGCCAGCAGCTTGGCAGGACAGGTAGATCTACGTGGCTATGGCTACACCTTC
CASSLAGQVDLRGYGYTF
>TRBJ2-7|-|-|TRBV4-2
TGTGCCAGCAGGAAACCTCACTACGAGCAGTACTTC
CASRKPHYEQYF
>TRBJ1-1|-|-|TRBV6-5
TGTGCCAGCAGTTACTCGCGTCTGAACACTGAAGCTTTCTTT
CASSYSRLNTEAFF
>TRBJ2-7|-|-|TRBV2
TGTGCCAGCACCCTAACGTACGAGCAGTACTTC
CASTLTYEQYF
>TRBJ1-1|-|-|TRBV5-6
TGTGCCAGCAGCTTGTCGGCCTTGATTAACACTGAAGCTTTCTTT
CASSLSALINTEAFF
>TRBJ2-3|-|TRBD2|TRBV29-1
TGCAGCGTCGGACAATTGACTAGCGGGGTAGATACGCAGTATTTT
CSVGQLTSGVDTQYF
>TRBJ2-7|-|TRBD1|TRBV10-2
TGCGCCAGCCGGGACAGGGGCTACGAGCAGTACTTC
CASRDRGYEQYF
>TRBJ1-2|-|-|TRBV29-1
TGCAGCGTTGAGATTGACAGGAGCTATGGCTACACCTTC
CSVEIDRSYGYTF
>TRBJ2-1|-|-|TRBV25-1
TGTGCCAGCAGTGAATTGGGCCTTGGGGATGAGCAGTTCTTC
CASSELGLGDEQFF
>TRBJ2-7|-|-|TRBV7-9
TGTGCCAGCAGCTTATCCCAGGACAAGCCCACCTACGAGCAGTACTTC
CASSLSQDKPTYEQYF
>TRBJ2-1|-|-|TRBV6-5
TGTGCCAGCAGTACGGACAGTTACAATGAGCAGTTCTTC
CASSTDSYNEQFF
>TRBJ1-1|-|-|TRBV9
TGTGCCAGCAGCGCGGGGGGGACACCCGGACCTGAAGCTTTCTTT
CASSAGGTPGPEAFF
>TRBJ1-1|-|-|TRBV28
TGTGCCAGTCACAGGGATGGGAACACTGAAGCTTTCTTT
CASHRDGNTEAFF
>TRBJ2-2|-|-|TRBV5-5
TGTGCCAGCAGCTTGCTGCACGGGGACACCGGGGAGCTGTTTTTT
CASSLLHGDTGELFF
>TRBJ2-1|once|-|TRBV30
TGTGCCTGGAGAAAAGGAGCTGCGGTTGCCAATGAGCAGTTCTTC
CAWRKGAAVANEQFF
>TRBJ1-1|-|-|TRBV28
TGTGCCAGCAGTTTACCCGGAGACACTGAAGCTTTCTTT
CASSLPGDTEAFF
>TRBJ2-5|-|-|TRBV27
TGTGCCAGCAGTTTATTCGGCAGATACCAAGAGACCCAGTACTTC
CASSLFGRYQETQYF
>TRBJ2-7|-|-|TRBV28
TGTGCCAGCAGTTTCCGGGGCGCCTCCTACGAGCAGTACTTC
CASSFRGASYEQYF
>TRBJ2-7|once|-|TRBV5-6
TGTGCCAGCAGCCGACAGGTCTACGAGCAGTACTTC
CASSRQVYEQYF
>TRBJ2-7|once|-|TRBV4-2
TGTGCCAGCAGCCAAGCACGGGAGATCACGGGGGAGCAGTACTTC
CASSQAREITGEQYF
>TRBJ2-7|once|TRBD2|TRBV6-4
TGTGCCAGCAGTGACTTGCGGGAGGGCCTATCGTGGTGGGAGCAGTACTTC
CASSDLREGLSWWEQYF
>TRBJ2-5|once|TRBD2|TRBV7-6
TGTGCCAGCAGCTTACTAGCGGGAGTATTACAAGAGACCCAGTACTTC
CASSLLAGVLQETQYF
>TRBJ1-3|-|TRBD1|TRBV4-1
TGCGCCAGCAGCCAGGGACAGGGCGCCGGAAACACCATATATTTT
CASSQGQGAGNTIYF
>TRBJ2-7|-|-|TRBV10-2
TGCGCCAGCAGTTCTTCCCTAGAGCAGTACTTC
CASSSSLEQYF
>TRBJ2-3|-|-|TRBV6-5
TGTGCCAGCAGTTACTGGGGGTTAGGGACAGATACGCAGTATTTT
CASSYWGLGTDTQYF
>TRBJ2-7|-|TRBD1|TRBV6-1
TGTGCCAGCAGCCCCGGGACAGGGTACGAGCAGTACTTC
CASSPGTGYEQYF
>TRBJ2-7|-|-|TRBV27
TGTGCCAGCAGTAACTACGGGGCGAACTACGAGCAGTACTTC
CASSNYGANYEQYF
>TRBJ2-7|-|-|TRBV28
TGTGCCAGCAGCCCCGGGACGGGGTTCTCCTACGAGCAGTACTTC
CASSPGTGFSYEQYF
>TRBJ2-7|-|TRBD2|TRBV28
TGTGCCAGCAGTTTGGCGGGAGGGCTCGAGCAGTACTTC
CASSLAGGLEQYF
>TRBJ2-1|once|-|TRBV7-3
TGTGCCAGCACCAGCGTGCAGGGTGAGCAGTTCTTC
CASTSVQGEQFF
>TRBJ2-7|-|-|TRBV9
TGTGCCAGCAGCGTAGTTCCCCGGGGTCGGTACGAGCAGTACTTC
CASSVVPRGRYEQYF
>TRBJ1-2|-|-|TRBV28
TGTGCCAGCATAAAAGAGGGTTTCCCCTGGGACGGCACTTACAACTCCTATGGCTACACCTTC
CASIKEGFPWDGTYNSYGYTF
>TRBJ2-5|-|-|TRBV6-5
TGTGCCAGCAGTAGTCGGGTGAATCAAGAGACCCAGTACTTC
CASSSRVNQETQYF
>TRBJ2-2|-|-|TRBV30
TGTGCCTGGAGCTTACCCACCGGGGAGCTGTTTTTT
CAWSLPTGELFF
>TRBJ1-1|-|TRBD1|TRBV7-9
TGTGCCAGCAGCTTACTAGACAGGGACACTGAAGCTTTCTTT
CASSLLDRDTEAFF